This T cell receptor beta chain was captured in a study of cytomegalovirus exposure and HLA in healthy donors. A multiplex PCR was run with 60 Vbeta primers and 13 Jbeta primers. Sequencing was performed with immunoSEQ multiplex PCR; in TCRdb, only in-frame clones are kept and a portion is missing. The repertoire holds about 100,000 clones, with around 80% as singletons. The ends lost 4 bases at V and 5 bases at J; junction bases unmatched: 7. The germline CDR1 and CDR2 sequences are SGDLS and YYNGEE. This CDR3 is built from 16 residues. Notes on this clone: Its antigen is still unknown.

Study conclusions and caveats: Most of the TCR beta V segments (in an earlier analysis) were productive either about 87% or about 30% of the time. Presence/absence analyses rested on an assumption that sequencing depth was roughly uniform across donors.

The source material was PBMCs. V usage is TRBV9 and J usage is TRBJ1-6, with 9 bases identical to TRBD1. The sequence came from a man aged 30-40 years in good health and CMV-seronegative. The CDR3 DNA reads TGTGCCAGCAGCAGATTGGGACAGGGTAATAATTCACCCCTCCACTTT. Translation: CASSRLGQGNNSPLHF.